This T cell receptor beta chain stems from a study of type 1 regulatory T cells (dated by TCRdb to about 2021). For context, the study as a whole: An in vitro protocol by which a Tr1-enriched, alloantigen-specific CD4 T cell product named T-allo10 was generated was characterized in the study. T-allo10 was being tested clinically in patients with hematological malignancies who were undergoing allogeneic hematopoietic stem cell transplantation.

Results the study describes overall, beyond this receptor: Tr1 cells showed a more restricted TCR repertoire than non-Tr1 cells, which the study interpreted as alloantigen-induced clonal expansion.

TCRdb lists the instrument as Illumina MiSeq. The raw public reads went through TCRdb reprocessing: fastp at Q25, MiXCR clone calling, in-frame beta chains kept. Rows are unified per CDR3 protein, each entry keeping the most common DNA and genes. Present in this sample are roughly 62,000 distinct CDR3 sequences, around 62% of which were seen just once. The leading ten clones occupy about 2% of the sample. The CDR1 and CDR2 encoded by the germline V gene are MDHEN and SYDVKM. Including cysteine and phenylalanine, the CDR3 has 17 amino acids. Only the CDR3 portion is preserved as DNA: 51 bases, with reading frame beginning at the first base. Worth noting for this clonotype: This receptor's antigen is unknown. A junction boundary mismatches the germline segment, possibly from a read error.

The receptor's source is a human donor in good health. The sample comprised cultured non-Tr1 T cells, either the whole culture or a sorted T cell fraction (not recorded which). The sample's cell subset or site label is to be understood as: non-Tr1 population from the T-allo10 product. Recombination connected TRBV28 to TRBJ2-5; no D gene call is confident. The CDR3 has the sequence CASSLFLNGALQETQYF. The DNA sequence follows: TGTGCCAGCAGTTTATTCCTTAATGGTGCACTTCAAGAGACCCAGTATTTC.